The clone carrying this T cell receptor beta chain is medium-sized. The target antigen is unknown. Diagnoses were established using clinical symptoms, serum thyroxine and TRAb, thyroid ultrasound and orbital computed tomography. Cells are PBMCs isolated from more than 8.5 ml of fresh blood. Germline-derived CDR1 and CDR2 are SQVTM and ANQGSEA. The trim removed 4 bases at V and 3 bases at J, leaving 4 bases unmatched. There are 13 residues in the CDR3. The sample originates from a study of T cells in Graves' hyperthyroidism and ophthalmopathy. Study observations and caveats: Model predictions of ophthalmopathy came a median about six months before onset. A model of 13 V-J features distinguished ophthalmopathy from stable hyperthyroidism.

RNA transcripts provided the source from which TCR beta CDR3 regions were amplified. The HTBI primer set was used in a first-round RT-PCR of the TCR CDR3. TCRdb independently ran MiXCR on the multiplex PCR reads; one entry per CDR3 protein. The table lists 40,000 to 65,000 distinct CDR3 sequences, around 48% of them singletons, with about 9% in the top ten. Material for sequencing was blood. The receptor was isolated from a woman in her forties or fifties with Graves' ophthalmopathy. The chain uses TRBV29-1 and TRBJ2-7, with 9 positions matching TRBD2. CDR3 sequence (DNA): TGCAGCGTTGGGGCTAGCGGGAACTACGAGCAGTACTTC. Protein sequence: CSVGASGNYEQYF.